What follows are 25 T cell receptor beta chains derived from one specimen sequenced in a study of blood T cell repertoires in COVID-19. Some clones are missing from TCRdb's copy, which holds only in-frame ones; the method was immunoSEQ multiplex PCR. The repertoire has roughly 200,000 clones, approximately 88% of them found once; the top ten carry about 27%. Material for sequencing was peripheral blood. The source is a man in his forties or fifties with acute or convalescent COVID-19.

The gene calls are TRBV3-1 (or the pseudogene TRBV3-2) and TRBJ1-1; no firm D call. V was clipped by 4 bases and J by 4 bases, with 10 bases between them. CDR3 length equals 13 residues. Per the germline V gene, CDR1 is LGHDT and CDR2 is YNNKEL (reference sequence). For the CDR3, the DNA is TGTGCCAGCAGCCGAAGCCCACCCACTGAAGCTTTCTTT. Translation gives CASSRSPPTEAFF.

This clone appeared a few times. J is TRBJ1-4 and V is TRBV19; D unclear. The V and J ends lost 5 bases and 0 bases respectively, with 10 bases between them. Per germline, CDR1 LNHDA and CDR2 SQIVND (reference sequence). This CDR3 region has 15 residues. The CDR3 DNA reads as TGTGCCAGTAGTTTCCAGTCTGCAACTAATGAAAAACTGTTTTTT. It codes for CASSFQSATNEKLFF.

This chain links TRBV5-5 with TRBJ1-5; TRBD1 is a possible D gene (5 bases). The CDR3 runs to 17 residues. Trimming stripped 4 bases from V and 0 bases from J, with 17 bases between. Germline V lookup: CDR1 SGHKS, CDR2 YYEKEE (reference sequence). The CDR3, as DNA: TGTGCCAGCAGCCCCCTCACGGGGGTTGGTAGCAATCAGCCCCAGCATTTT. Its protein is CASSPLTGVGSNQPQHF.

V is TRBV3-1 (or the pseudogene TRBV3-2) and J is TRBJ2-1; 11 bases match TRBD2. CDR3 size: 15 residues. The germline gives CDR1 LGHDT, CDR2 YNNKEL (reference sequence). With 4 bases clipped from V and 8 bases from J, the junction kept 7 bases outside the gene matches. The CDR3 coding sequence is TGTGCCAGCAGCCCTGACGGGACTAGCGGTTATGAGCAGTTCTTC. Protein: CASSPDGTSGYEQFF.

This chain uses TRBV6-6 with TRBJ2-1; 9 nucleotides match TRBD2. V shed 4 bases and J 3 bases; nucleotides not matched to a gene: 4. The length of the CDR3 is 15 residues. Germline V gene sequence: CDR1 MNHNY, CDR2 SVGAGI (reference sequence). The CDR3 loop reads CASSWEREDYNEQFF. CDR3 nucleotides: TGTGCCAGCAGTTGGGAGCGGGAGGACTACAATGAGCAGTTCTTC.

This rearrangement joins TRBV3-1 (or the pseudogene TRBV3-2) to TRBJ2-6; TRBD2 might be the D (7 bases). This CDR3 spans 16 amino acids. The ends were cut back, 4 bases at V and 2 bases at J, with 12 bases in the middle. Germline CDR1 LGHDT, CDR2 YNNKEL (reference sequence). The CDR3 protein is CASSREGGTGANVLTF. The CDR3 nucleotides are TGTGCCAGCAGCCGAGAGGGGGGGACTGGGGCCAACGTCCTGACTTTC.

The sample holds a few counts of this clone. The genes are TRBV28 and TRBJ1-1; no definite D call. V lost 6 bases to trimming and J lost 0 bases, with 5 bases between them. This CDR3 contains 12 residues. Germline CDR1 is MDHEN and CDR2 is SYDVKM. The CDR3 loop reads CASRQMNTEAFF. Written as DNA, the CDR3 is TGTGCCAGCAGACAAATGAACACTGAAGCTTTCTTT.

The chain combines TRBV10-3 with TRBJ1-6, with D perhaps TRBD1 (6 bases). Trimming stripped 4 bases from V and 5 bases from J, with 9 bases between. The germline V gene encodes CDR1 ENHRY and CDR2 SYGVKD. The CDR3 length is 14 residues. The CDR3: CAISVGQNNSPLHF. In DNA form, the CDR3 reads TGTGCCATCAGTGTAGGACAGAATAATTCACCCCTCCACTTT.

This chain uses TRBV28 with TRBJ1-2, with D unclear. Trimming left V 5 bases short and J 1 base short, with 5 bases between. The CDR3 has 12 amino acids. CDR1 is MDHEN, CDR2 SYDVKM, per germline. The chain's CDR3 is CASSPFNYGYTF. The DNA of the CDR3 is TGTGCCAGCAGTCCCTTTAACTATGGCTACACCTTC.

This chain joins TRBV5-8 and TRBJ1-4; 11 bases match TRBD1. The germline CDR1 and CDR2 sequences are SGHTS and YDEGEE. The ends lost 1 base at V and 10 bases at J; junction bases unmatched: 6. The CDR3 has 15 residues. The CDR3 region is CASSLSGTGGRKLFF. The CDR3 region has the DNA TGTGCCAGCAGCTTGTCTGGGACAGGGGGGCGAAAACTGTTTTTT.

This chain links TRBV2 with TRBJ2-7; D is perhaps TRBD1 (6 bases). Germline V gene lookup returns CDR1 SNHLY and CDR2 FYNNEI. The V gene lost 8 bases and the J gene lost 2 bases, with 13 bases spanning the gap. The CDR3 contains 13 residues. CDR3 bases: TGTGCCAGCGGGAGACAGGCCACCTACGAGCAGTACTTC. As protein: CASGRQATYEQYF.

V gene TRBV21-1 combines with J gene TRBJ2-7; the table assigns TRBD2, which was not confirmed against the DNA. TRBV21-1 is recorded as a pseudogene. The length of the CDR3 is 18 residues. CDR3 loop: CASSNPRTSGRALSEQYF. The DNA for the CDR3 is TGTGCCAGCAGCAACCCCCGGACTAGCGGGAGGGCCTTGTCCGAGCAGTACTTC.

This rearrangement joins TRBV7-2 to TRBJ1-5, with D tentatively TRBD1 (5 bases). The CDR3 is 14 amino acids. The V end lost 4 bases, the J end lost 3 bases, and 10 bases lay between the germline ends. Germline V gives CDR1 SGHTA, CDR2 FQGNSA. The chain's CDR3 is CASSSQVINQPQHF. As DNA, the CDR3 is TGTGCCAGCAGCTCACAGGTCATCAATCAGCCCCAGCATTTT.

The CDR3 coding sequence is TGCGCCAGCAGCCGCTCGATAGCAAGCCAAAATCAGCCCCAGCATTTT. It specifies CASSRSIASQNQPQHF. The chain joins TRBV4-1 to TRBJ1-5; D remains unclear. V was trimmed by 4 bases and J by 4 bases, leaving 17 bases between them. Germline V gene data show CDR1 as MGHRA and CDR2 as YSYEKL. This CDR3 comprises 16 residues.

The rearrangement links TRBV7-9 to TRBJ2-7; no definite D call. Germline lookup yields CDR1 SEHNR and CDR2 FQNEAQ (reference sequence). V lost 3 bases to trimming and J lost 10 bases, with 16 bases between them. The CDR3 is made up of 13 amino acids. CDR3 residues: CASSLEAKDTQYF. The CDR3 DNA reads TGTGCCAGCAGCTTGGAAGCGAAAGATACCCAGTACTTC.

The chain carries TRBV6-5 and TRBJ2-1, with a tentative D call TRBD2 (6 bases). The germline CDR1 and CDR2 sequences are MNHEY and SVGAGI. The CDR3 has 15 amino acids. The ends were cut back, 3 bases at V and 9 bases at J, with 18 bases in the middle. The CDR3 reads CASSYGGVEVVEQFF. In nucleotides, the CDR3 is TGTGCCAGCAGTTATGGAGGGGTGGAGGTAGTTGAGCAGTTCTTC.

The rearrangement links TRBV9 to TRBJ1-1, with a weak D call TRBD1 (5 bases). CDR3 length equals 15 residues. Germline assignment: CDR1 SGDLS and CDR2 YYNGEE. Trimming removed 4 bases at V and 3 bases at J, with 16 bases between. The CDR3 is CASSSSRGTYTEAFF. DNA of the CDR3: TGTGCCAGCAGCTCCTCGCGGGGGACTTACACTGAAGCTTTCTTT.

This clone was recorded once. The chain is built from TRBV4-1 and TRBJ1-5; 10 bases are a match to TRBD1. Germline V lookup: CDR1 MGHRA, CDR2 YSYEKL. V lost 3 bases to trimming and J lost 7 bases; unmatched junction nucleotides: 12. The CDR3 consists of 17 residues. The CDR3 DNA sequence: TGCGCCAGCAGCCATGATACCGACAGGGGGCCTCTACAGCCCCAGCATTTT. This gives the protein CASSHDTDRGPLQPQHF.

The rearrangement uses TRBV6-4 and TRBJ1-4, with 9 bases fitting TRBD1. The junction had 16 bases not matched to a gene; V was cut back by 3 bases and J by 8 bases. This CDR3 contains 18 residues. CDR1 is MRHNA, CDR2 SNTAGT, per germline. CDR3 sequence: CASSEQQGASRLLEKLFF. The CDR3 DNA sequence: TGTGCCAGCAGTGAACAACAGGGGGCCTCCCGCCTATTGGAAAAACTGTTTTTT.

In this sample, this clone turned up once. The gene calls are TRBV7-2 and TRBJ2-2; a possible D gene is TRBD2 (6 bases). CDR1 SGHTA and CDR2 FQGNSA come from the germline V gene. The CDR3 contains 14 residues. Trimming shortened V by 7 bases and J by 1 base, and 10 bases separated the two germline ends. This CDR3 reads CASNWDWNTGELFF. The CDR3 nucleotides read TGTGCCAGCAATTGGGACTGGAACACCGGGGAGCTGTTTTTT.

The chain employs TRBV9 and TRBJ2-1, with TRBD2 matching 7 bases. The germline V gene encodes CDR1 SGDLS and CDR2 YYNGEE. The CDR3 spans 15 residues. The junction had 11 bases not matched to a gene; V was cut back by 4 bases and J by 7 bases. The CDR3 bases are TGTGCCAGCAGCTTTCGTGGGCTAGCGGTTAATGAGCAGTTCTTC. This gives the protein CASSFRGLAVNEQFF.

CDR3 region: CASSEGGTRDNEQFF. The CDR3 coding sequence is TGTGCCAGCAGCGAGGGGGGGACTAGGGACAATGAGCAGTTCTTC. The rearrangement links TRBV7-6 to TRBJ2-1, with 8 bases lining up with TRBD2. This CDR3 contains 15 residues. J was trimmed by 5 bases and V by 5 bases; bases with no gene match: 8. CDR1 and CDR2 (germline): SGHVS, FNYEAQ.

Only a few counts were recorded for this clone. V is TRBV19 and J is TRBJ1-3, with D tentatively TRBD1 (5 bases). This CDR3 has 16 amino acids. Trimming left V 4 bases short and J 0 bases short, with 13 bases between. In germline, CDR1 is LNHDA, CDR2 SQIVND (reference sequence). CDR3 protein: CASSRLQDYSGNTIYF. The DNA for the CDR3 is TGTGCCAGTAGTAGGTTACAGGACTACTCTGGAAACACCATATATTTT. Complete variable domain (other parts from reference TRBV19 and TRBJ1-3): DGGITQSPKYLFRKEGQNVTLSCEQNLNHDAMYWYRQDPGQGLRLIYYSQIVNDFQKGDIAEGYSVSREKKESFPLTVTSAQKNPTAFYLCASSRLQDYSGNTIYFGEGSWLTVV.

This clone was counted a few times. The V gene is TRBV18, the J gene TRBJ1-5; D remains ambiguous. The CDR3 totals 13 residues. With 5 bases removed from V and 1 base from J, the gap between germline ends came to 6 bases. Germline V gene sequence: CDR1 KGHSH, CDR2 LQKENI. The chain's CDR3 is CASSSGSNQPQHF. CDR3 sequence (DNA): TGTGCCAGCTCATCAGGAAGCAATCAGCCCCAGCATTTT.

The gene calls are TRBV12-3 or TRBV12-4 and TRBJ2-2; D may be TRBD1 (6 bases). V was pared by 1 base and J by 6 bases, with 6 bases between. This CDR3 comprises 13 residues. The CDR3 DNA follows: TGTGCCAGCAGTTTAGGGGGGCCCGGGGAGCTGTTTTTT. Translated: CASSLGGPGELFF.